These T cell receptor beta chains were read from a single sample in a study of T cell responses to AZD1222 COVID-19 vaccine. The method was immunoSEQ multiplex PCR; TCRdb's version includes in-frame clones alone and lacks a portion of them. Seen here are 150,000 to 200,000 clones, roughly 93% observed once, and the top ten hold roughly 0.9%. The source material was peripheral blood, sampled on day 0 of AZD1222 vaccination. These receptors came from an adult in good health. Both conserved end residues are part of each CDR3. D genes are given only for firm matches. Clone sizes are given selectively: once, few, many, or a class where the clone is expanded.

TRBD2	TRBJ2-3	few	TRBV6-5	TGTGCCAGCAGCCTGACTAGCGGGGGGGCGGATACGCAGTATTTT	CASSLTSGGADTQYF
TRBD2	TRBJ2-5	-	TRBV25-1	TGTGCCAGCAGTGACTCACCCGGACTAGCGGGGTGGGAGACCCAGTACTTC	CASSDSPGLAGWETQYF
-	TRBJ2-7	-	TRBV2	TGTGCCAGCAGTGAATTGGCCCCAGGGCAGTACTTC	CASSELAPGQYF
-	TRBJ2-2	-	TRBV12-3/TRBV12-4	TGTGCCAGCAGTTCGGGGGCCGGGGAGCTGTTTTTT	CASSSGAGELFF
TRBD1	TRBJ1-5	-	TRBV28	TGTGCCAGCAGTCTAGTACAGGGGCTGGGTCAGCCCCAGCATTTT	CASSLVQGLGQPQHF
TRBD1	TRBJ2-7	-	TRBV10-1	TGCGCCAATTTGGGACAGGTCCCCCCCTACGAGCAGTACTTC	CANLGQVPPYEQYF
-	TRBJ1-3	-	TRBV7-7	TGTGCTAGCAGCCCCGGGTCAGCCGGAAACACCATATATTTT	CASSPGSAGNTIYF
TRBD1	TRBJ1-5	-	TRBV12-3/TRBV12-4	TGTGCCAGTGGACAGGCGCGCAATCAGCCCCAGCATTTT	CASGQARNQPQHF
TRBD1	TRBJ2-7	-	TRBV19	TGTGCCACAATAGAGGGGACAGGACCCTACGAGCAGTACTTC	CATIEGTGPYEQYF
-	TRBJ1-2	-	TRBV7-2	TGTGCCAGCAGCTTGGCAGTAGCTAACTATGGCTACACCTTC	CASSLAVANYGYTF
-	TRBJ2-1	-	TRBV7-9	TGTGCCAGCAGCTTAGGGACAGTCAATGAGCAGTTCTTC	CASSLGTVNEQFF
TRBD1	TRBJ2-5	-	TRBV2	TGTGCCAGCAGACGACAGGGGGGTCACGAGACCCAGTACTTC	CASRRQGGHETQYF
TRBD2	TRBJ2-1	-	TRBV7-2	TGTGCCAGCAGCCTCGTAGCGGGGGTCTCCTACAATGAGCAGTTCTTC	CASSLVAGVSYNEQFF
TRBD1	TRBJ1-5	-	TRBV3-1/TRBV3-2	TGTGCCAGCAGCCTACAGGGGTATCAGCCCCAGCATTTT	CASSLQGYQPQHF
-	TRBJ1-1	-	TRBV6-5	TGTGCCAGCAGTTACTCAACGGACACTGAAGCTTTCTTT	CASSYSTDTEAFF
TRBD1	TRBJ2-7	-	TRBV7-8	TGTGCCAGCAGCTCCTGGACAGGGGGCATCGAGCAGTACTTC	CASSSWTGGIEQYF
-	TRBJ2-2	-	TRBV10-3	TGTGCCATCAGTAGAGGACAGACGAACACCGGGGAGCTGTTTTTT	CAISRGQTNTGELFF
TRBD2	TRBJ2-2	-	TRBV7-9	TGTGCCAGCAGCTTAGGGGCTAGCGGCGGCACCGGGGAGCTGTTTTTT	CASSLGASGGTGELFF
TRBD1	TRBJ1-1	-	TRBV5-1	TGCGCCAGCAGCCAAGGGACAGACTATTTGAACACTGAAGCTTTCTTT	CASSQGTDYLNTEAFF
-	TRBJ1-1	-	TRBV6-2/TRBV6-3	TGTGCCAGCAGTTATTTCAGCATGAACACTGAAGCTTTCTTT	CASSYFSMNTEAFF
-	TRBJ1-3	-	TRBV6-1	TGTGCCAGCAGTGAACATCAGAAGGGAAACACCATATATTTT	CASSEHQKGNTIYF
TRBD1	TRBJ2-7	-	TRBV5-1	TGCGCCAGCAGTACAGGGGTAGGCGAGCAGTACTTC	CASSTGVGEQYF
-	TRBJ1-2	-	TRBV19	TGTGCCAGTAGTATAGATCTCGAGACAAGCACACTTGATGGCTACACCTTC	CASSIDLETSTLDGYTF
TRBD1	TRBJ1-4	-	TRBV2	TGTGCCAGCAGGAACCGGGACAGGGTGAGCGAAAAACTGTTTTTT	CASRNRDRVSEKLFF
-	TRBJ2-3	-	TRBV19	TGTGCCAGCTCGACCGGGATAATCACAGATACGCAGTATTTT	CASSTGIITDTQYF
-	TRBJ1-5	-	TRBV7-3	TGTGCCAGCATCCGAAAGGAGGGTCGGCAGCCCCAGCATTTT	CASIRKEGRQPQHF
TRBD1	TRBJ2-3	-	TRBV28	TGTGCCAGCAGTTCCTTCGGGACAGGGGGAATAGATACGCAGTATTTT	CASSSFGTGGIDTQYF
TRBD1	TRBJ1-5	-	TRBV27	TGTGCCAGCAGCCCCACACTCGGGACAGGGGGTGTCCTCCCCCAGCATTTT	CASSPTLGTGGVLPQHF
-	TRBJ1-5	few	TRBV3-1/TRBV3-2	TGTGCCAGCAGCCAAGATAATGGGGATAGTGGCAATCAGCCCCAGCATTTT	CASSQDNGDSGNQPQHF
-	TRBJ1-4	-	TRBV5-1	TGCGCCAGCAGCTTGACGGGGGAGGGTGAAAAACTGTTTTTT	CASSLTGEGEKLFF
-	TRBJ1-2	-	TRBV7-9	TGTGCCAGCAGGGGGGACCACAGGGTTAACTATGGCTACACCTTC	CASRGDHRVNYGYTF
TRBD2	TRBJ2-2	-	TRBV9	TGTGCCAGCAGCCCCGGGGGGAGCGGGTACACCGGGGAGCTGTTTTTT	CASSPGGSGYTGELFF
-	TRBJ1-5	-	TRBV3-1/TRBV3-2	TGTGCCAGCAGCCAAGGGACAGCCCTCAATCAGCCCCAGCATTTT	CASSQGTALNQPQHF
-	TRBJ1-1	-	TRBV27	TGTGCCAGCAGTTTAGATTCCGGGCTGGGCACTGAAGCTTTCTTT	CASSLDSGLGTEAFF